A single sample is the source of the 5 T cell receptor beta chains below, sequenced in a study of Graves' ophthalmopathy and Graves' hyperthyroidism. CDR3 regions of TCR beta were amplified from RNA transcripts. The first round was an RT-PCR with HTBI primers, and the second round was a multiplex PCR. Each CDR3 protein gets one entry after TCRdb re-called the multiplex PCR reads with MiXCR. The table has about 550,000 distinct CDR3 sequences, about two fifths seen once; the top ten hold roughly 4%. Material: peripheral blood or thyroid tissue (not recorded which). The receptor set was obtained from an adult man with Graves' hyperthyroidism.

The table lists this clonotype with a few counts. The chain recombines TRBV5-1 with TRBJ1-5; 7 bases line up with TRBD1. The V gene end was trimmed by 4 bases and the J gene end by 1 base; junction bases not matched to a gene: 8. There are 16 residues in the CDR3. Germline lookup yields CDR1 SGHRS and CDR2 YFSETQ. CDR3 in amino acids: CASSLDVQGSNQPQHF. In DNA form, the CDR3 reads TGCGCCAGCAGCCTCGACGTACAGGGGAGCAATCAGCCCCAGCATTTT.

The J gene is TRBJ1-1, the V gene TRBV30; D unclear. The length of the CDR3 is 11 residues. V dropped 5 bases and J dropped 1 base, with 5 bases sitting between them. Germline CDR1 and CDR2: GTSNPN and SVGIG (reference sequence). The CDR3, as DNA: TGTGCCTGGGGACCGAACACTGAAGCTTTCTTT. This gives the protein CAWGPNTEAFF.

This clonotype was seen more than once but under ten times. The genes are TRBV3-1 and TRBJ1-1; no clear D gene. The CDR3 contains 13 residues. Germline CDR1 LGHDT, CDR2 YNNKEL (reference sequence). The V gene lost 2 bases and the J gene lost 5 bases, with 9 bases spanning the gap. The CDR3: CASSQYGGTEAFF. The CDR3 DNA reads TGTGCCAGCAGCCAATACGGAGGAACTGAAGCTTTCTTT.

A few counts support this clonotype. This chain joins TRBV4-1 and TRBJ1-3; weak D call: TRBD1 (6 bases). Trimming took off 1 base at V and 4 bases at J, with 14 bases between the two ends. Germline lookup yields CDR1 MGHRA and CDR2 YSYEKL. The CDR3 runs to 16 residues. This CDR3 reads CASSQVGGRSGNTIYF. In DNA, the CDR3 is TGCGCCAGCAGCCAAGTTGGGGGGCGTTCGGGAAACACCATATATTTT.

For this clonotype: A read error is possible here, since a much larger clone lies one base away. Here the CDR3 reads CASSPLTWRGANTGELFF. CDR3 DNA sequence: TGTGCCAGCAGCCCCCTGACCTGGAGGGGGGCGAACACCGGGGAGCTGTTTTTT. The chain links TRBV7-6 to TRBJ2-2; D is perhaps TRBD1 or TRBD2 (6 bases each). There are 18 residues in the CDR3. The V end was cut by 5 bases, the J end by 0 bases, with 19 bases between. Germline values: CDR1 SGHVS, CDR2 FNYEAQ. The full variable domain, rest sourced from reference TRBV7-6 and TRBJ2-2, is GAGVSQSPRYKVTKRGQDVALRCDPISGHVSLYWYRQALGQGPEFLTYFNYEAQQDKSGLPNDRFSAERPEGSISTLTIQRTEQRDSAMYRCASSPLTWRGANTGELFFGEGSRLTVL.